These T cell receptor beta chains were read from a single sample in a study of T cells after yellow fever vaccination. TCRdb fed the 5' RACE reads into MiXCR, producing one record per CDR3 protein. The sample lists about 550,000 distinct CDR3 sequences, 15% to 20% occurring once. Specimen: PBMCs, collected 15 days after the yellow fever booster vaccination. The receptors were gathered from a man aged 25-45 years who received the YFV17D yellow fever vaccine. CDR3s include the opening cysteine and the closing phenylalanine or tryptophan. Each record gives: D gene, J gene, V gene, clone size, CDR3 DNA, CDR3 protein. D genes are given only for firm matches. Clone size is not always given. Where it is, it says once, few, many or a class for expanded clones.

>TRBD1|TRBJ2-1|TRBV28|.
TGTGCCAGCAGTTTATCGGGACAGGGCTACAATGAGCAGTTCTTC
CASSLSGQGYNEQFF
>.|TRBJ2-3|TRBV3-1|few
TGTGCCAGCAGCCAAGGGACAGCCACAGATACGCAGTATTTT
CASSQGTATDTQYF
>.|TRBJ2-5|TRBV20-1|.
TGCAGTGCTCTGAGACAGATGCAAGAGACCCAGTACTTC
CSALRQMQETQYF
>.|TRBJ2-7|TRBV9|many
TGTGCCAGCAGCGGGGACAACTCCTACGAGCAGTACTTC
CASSGDNSYEQYF
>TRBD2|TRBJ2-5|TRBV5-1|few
TGCGCCAGCAGCTTGTATCCTAGCGGGAACCAAGAGACCCAGTACTTC
CASSLYPSGNQETQYF
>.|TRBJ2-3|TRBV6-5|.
TGTGCCAGCAGTTACGGTAGGGGGAAAGATACGCAGTATTTT
CASSYGRGKDTQYF
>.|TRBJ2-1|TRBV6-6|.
TGTGCCAGCACACGCCCTACCGACCCTGAGCAGTTCTTC
CASTRPTDPEQFF
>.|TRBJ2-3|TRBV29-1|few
TGCAGCGCAGGGTCCGCCCGCACAGATACGCAGTATTTT
CSAGSARTDTQYF
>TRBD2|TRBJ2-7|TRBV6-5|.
TGTGCCAGCAGTTACTCGAAGGGCGGGAGCTCCTACGAGCAGTACTTC
CASSYSKGGSSYEQYF
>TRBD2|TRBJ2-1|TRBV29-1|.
TGCAGCGTTGAACCCCTGGTCGGACTAGCGGACTTCAATGAGCAGTTCTTC
CSVEPLVGLADFNEQFF
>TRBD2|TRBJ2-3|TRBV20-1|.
TGCAGTGCTAGAGTGCTAGCGGGAGGGGATACGCAGTATTTT
CSARVLAGGDTQYF
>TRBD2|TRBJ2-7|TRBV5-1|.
TGCGCCAGCAGCTGGGAACTAGCGGGAGTCTACGAGCAGTACTTC
CASSWELAGVYEQYF
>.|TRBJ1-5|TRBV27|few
TGTGCCAGCAGTTTGGGCACCCCCCCCAGTGACGATCAGCCCCAGCATTTT
CASSLGTPPSDDQPQHF
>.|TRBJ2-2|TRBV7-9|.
TGTGCCAGCAGCCCCCGTCGGAGACTGAACACCGGGGAGCTGTTTTTT
CASSPRRRLNTGELFF
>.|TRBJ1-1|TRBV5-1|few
TGCGCCAGCAGCCCCTCCGGGACGCACAATTCGGGGGCTTTCTTT
CASSPSGTHNSGAFF
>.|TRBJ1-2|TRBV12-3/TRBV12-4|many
TGTGCCAGCAGTTTAGGAACAGGCTATGGCTACACCTTC
CASSLGTGYGYTF
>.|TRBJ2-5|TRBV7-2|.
TGTGCCAGCAGCTTTAATAGAGGCCAAGAGACCCAGTACTTC
CASSFNRGQETQYF
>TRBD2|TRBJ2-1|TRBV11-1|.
TGTGCCAGCAGCTTAGTGGGGACTAGCGGGGTCTCCTACAATGAGCAGTTCTTC
CASSLVGTSGVSYNEQFF
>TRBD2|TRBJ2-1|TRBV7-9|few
TGTGCCAGCAGAGGACTAGTACCCTACAATGAGCAGTTCTTC
CASRGLVPYNEQFF
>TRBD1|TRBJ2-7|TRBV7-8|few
TGTGCCAGCAGCGAAACCTACAGACCGGACAGGGCCTCCTCCTACGAGCAGTACTTC
CASSETYRPDRASSYEQYF
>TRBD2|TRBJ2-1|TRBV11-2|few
TGTGCCAGCGAGACGGGAGGGTGGGATTACAATGAGCAGTTCTTC
CASETGGWDYNEQFF